Each of the 29 T cell receptor beta chains below was sequenced from the same sample in a study of esophageal squamous cell carcinoma under preoperative chemotherapy (dated by TCRdb to 2016 to 2019). The sample's time point label, decoded: before preoperative PTX-NDP chemotherapy. Libraries were made using PCR. TCRdb shows the sequencer as HiSeq X Ten. The public sequencing data were trimmed at Q25 with fastp and processed into clonotypes with MiXCR by TCRdb, which kept only in-frame beta chains. Entries are consolidated by CDR3 protein sequence, retaining the most common genes and DNA. The sample data list more than 15,000 distinct CDR3 sequences, and roughly half of these were observed just once. The ten largest clonotypes hold around 30% of the sample. Sampling took place from a patient given preoperative chemotherapy. The receptors derive from a human donor with esophageal squamous cell carcinoma. The donor label of this sample is uncertain.

The chain recombines TRBV19 with TRBJ1-2, with D unclear. The V end was cut by 3 bases, the J end by 3 bases, with 17 bases between. The CDR3 is 16 residues long. Germline CDR1 reads LNHDA; CDR2 reads SQIVND (reference sequence). CDR3 sequence: CASSIPHIKGYYGYTF. The CDR3 nucleotides are TGTGCCAGTAGTATCCCCCATATAAAAGGATACTATGGCTACACCTTC.

About this clonotype itself: At one of its ends the junction is not consistent with the germline gene, which may arise from a read error. The rearrangement links TRBV6-4 to TRBJ2-3; D is undetermined. This CDR3 contains 15 residues. Germline V gene sequence: CDR1 MRHNA, CDR2 SNTAGT. As DNA, the CDR3 is TGTGCCAGGAGTGATCCGGCTGTGAGCACAGATACGCAGTATTTT. This gives the protein CARSDPAVSTDTQYF.

To note about this clonotype: Sequence at one end of the junction differs from germline and may be a read error. The chain uses TRBV7-8 and TRBJ2-3; D perhaps matches TRBD2 (6 bases). CDR3 length: 15 amino acids. The germline V gene has CDR1 SGHVS and CDR2 FQNEAQ. The CDR3, as DNA: TGTGCCAGCAGCCGAGGGGCCCGGGAGAACGATACGCAGTACTTT. This encodes CASSRGARENDTQYF.

As to this clonotype: Mismatch with germline at one junction end may stem from a read error. This chain connects TRBV7-2 to TRBJ2-4; TRBD2 agrees at 7 bases. The CDR3 contains 15 residues. CDR1 and CDR2 from the germline V gene are SGHTA and FQGNSA. The CDR3 region is CGSSLGGRAKDTQYF. The CDR3 DNA sequence: TGTGGCAGCAGCTTGGGGGGGAGAGCCAAAGATACTCAGTACTTT.

A few counts support this clonotype. This chain links TRBV7-3 with TRBJ2-1; D unclear. V lost 5 bases and J 0 bases, leaving 11 bases between the germline ends. The CDR3 consists of 15 residues. Per the germline V gene, CDR1 is SGHTA and CDR2 is FQGTGA. CDR3 in DNA: TGTGCCAGCAGCCCGACGCAGAGCTCCTACAATGAGCAGTTCTTC. It specifies CASSPTQSSYNEQFF.

The chain has TRBV7-3 and TRBJ2-1, with no clear D. The V gene's germline CDR1 is SGHTA and CDR2 FQGTGA. CDR3 length equals 16 residues. With 5 bases removed from V and 7 bases from J, the gap between germline ends came to 21 bases. The CDR3 bases are TGTGCCAGCAGCCAAAGGTTCGGCCCCCCGAGGAATGAGCAGTTCTTC. This translates into CASSQRFGPPRNEQFF.

The chain carries TRBV7-2 and TRBJ2-5; either TRBD1 or TRBD2 may supply D (6 bases each). The germline gives CDR1 SGHTA, CDR2 FQGNSA. This CDR3 is 17 amino acids long. The CDR3 coding sequence is TGTGCTTTCAGCTCGGGTCTCGGGGGCCGTGACAAAAAGATTCAGTACTTC. It yields the protein CAFSSGLGGRDKKIQYF.

Only a few counts were recorded for this clonotype. This chain connects TRBV7-2 to TRBJ2-3; 10 bases line up with TRBD2. CDR3 length: 15 amino acids. V lost 1 base and J lost 7; bases outside the gene matches: 5. Germline V gene data show CDR1 as SGHTA and CDR2 as FQGNSA. CDR3 DNA: TGTGCCAGCAGCTTAGAGGTTAGCGGGAGGAATACGCAGTATTTT. The encoded protein is CASSLEVSGRNTQYF.

A word on this clonotype: Given a much more abundant clone one base away, this may be a read error. The rearrangement joins TRBV12-3 or TRBV12-4 to TRBJ2-1, with 8 bases that match TRBD2. With V trimmed by 6 bases and J by 10 bases, 17 bases remained unmatched. The CDR3 is made up of 16 amino acids. CDR3 nucleotide sequence: TGTGCCAGCAGCCCCACTTGGCGGGGGGCCACCTACGAGCAGTTCTTC. Translation: CASSPTWRGATYEQFF.

This clonotype occurred a few times. The chain is built from TRBV19 and TRBJ2-5; 7 nucleotides line up with TRBD2. The germline V gene encodes CDR1 LNHDA and CDR2 SQIVND (reference sequence). This CDR3 comprises 15 residues. Germline trimming cut 6 bases from V and 2 bases from J; bases unmatched to any gene: 9. The CDR3 nucleotides are TGTGCCAGTAGACCCAAGACTAGCCTACAAGAGACCCAGTACTTC. This translates into CASRPKTSLQETQYF.

This clonotype came up a few times. The chain combines TRBV11-3 with TRBJ2-1; tentative D call: TRBD1 (7 bases). Trimming shortened V by 4 bases and J by 9 bases, and 19 bases separated the two germline ends. There are 15 residues in the CDR3. The germline V gene has CDR1 SGHNT and CDR2 YENEEA. The CDR3: CASSSGGLGWAEQFF. CDR3 nucleotide sequence: TGTGCCAGCAGCTCAGGGGGGTTAGGGTGGGCTGAGCAGTTCTTC.

This clonotype occurred many times. A much bigger clone sits one base away, suggesting this may be a read error. V and J are TRBV11-3 and TRBJ2-5; 7 bases are shared with TRBD2. V lost 5 bases, J lost 11 bases, and 20 bases stayed unmatched. In germline, CDR1 is SGHNT, CDR2 YENEEA. The CDR3 runs 16 residues. CDR3 DNA: TGTGCCAGCAGCCCCATAAGCGGGGCTTCCTACAATGAGCAGTACTTC. It yields the protein CASSPISGASYNEQYF.

In this sample, this clonotype turned up many times. This chain uses TRBV7-2 with TRBJ2-1; 10 positions agree with TRBD2. V trimming: 3 bases; J trimming: 10 bases; junction bases outside the gene matches: 9. The CDR3 totals 15 residues. Germline CDR1 SGHTA, CDR2 FQGNSA. The CDR3 DNA follows: TGTGCCAGCAGCTTCCCTAGCGGGGGCTCGGAAGAGCAGTTCTTC. It is translated as CASSFPSGGSEEQFF. Filled out from reference TRBV7-2 and TRBJ2-1, the complete variable domain reads GAGVSQSPSNKVTEKGKDVELRCDPISGHTALYWYRQSLGQGLEFLIYFQGNSAPDKSGLPSDRFSAERTGGSVSTLTIQRTQQEDSAVYLCASSFPSGGSEEQFFGPGTRLTVL.

This clonotype was seen only a few times. A much larger clone lies one base from this, so it may be a read error. CDR3 coding DNA: TGTGCCAGCAGCCCACCGGGACTAGCGGGAGGGGGGCAGTACTTC. Its translation is CASSPPGLAGGGQYF. This chain uses TRBV7-2 with TRBJ2-5; 16 bases fit TRBD2. Looked up from germline, CDR1 is SGHTA and CDR2 is FQGNSA. The CDR3 consists of 15 residues. Unmatched junction bases numbered 8, after V lost 5 bases and J lost 11 bases.

As for this clonotype: The conserved final phenylalanine or tryptophan is absent from the CDR3, which likely points to a read error. The DNA is left out, because the CDR3 cannot be placed on it with certainty; the CDR3 is given as TCRdb lists it. The chain is built from TRBV10-3 and TRBJ2-5; the DNA was not used to check the table's D call, TRBD1. A total of 17 residues make up the CDR3, ends included. Germline V gene lookup returns CDR1 ENHRY and CDR2 SYGVKD. CDR3 sequence reads: CAGGSPRGGVGQETQLL.

The rearrangement links TRBV12-3 or TRBV12-4 to TRBJ1-1; D is ambiguous. The V end was cut by 7 bases, the J end by 0 bases, with 9 bases between. The CDR3 runs 13 residues. CDR3 in DNA: TGTGCCAGCACCAGACAAATGAACACTGAAGCTTTCTTT. Residues: CASTRQMNTEAFF.

V and J are TRBV27 and TRBJ2-1, with TRBD1 matching 9 bases. The V and J ends lost 5 bases and 7 bases, in that order; junction bases with no gene match: 6. CDR1 is MNHEY, CDR2 SMNVEV, per germline (reference sequence). The CDR3 is 14 amino acids. This CDR3 reads CASSGTGFANEQFF. CDR3 nucleotides: TGTGCCAGCAGTGGGACAGGGTTCGCGAATGAGCAGTTCTTC.

This clonotype was counted a few times. The V call is TRBV7-2, the J call TRBJ2-5, with D perhaps assigned TRBD1 or TRBD2 (5 bases each). Trimming removed 3 bases at V and 13 bases at J, with 18 bases between. CDR1 and CDR2 (germline): SGHTA, FQGNSA. The CDR3 totals 13 residues. For the CDR3, the DNA is TGTGCCAGCAGCTTTGACCCCGGGACCCCAACGTACTTC. Residues: CASSFDPGTPTYF.

The CDR3 sequence is CATRQGVIAKKIQYF. Written as DNA, the CDR3 is TGTGCCACCAGGCAGGGGGTAATAGCCAAAAAGATCCAGTACTTC. The V and J genes are TRBV7-2 and TRBJ2-4; 7 bases line up with TRBD1. CDR3 length: 15 residues. Germline CDR1 reads SGHTA; CDR2 reads FQGNSA. Trimming at V came to 10 bases and at J to 13 bases, leaving 22 bases not matched to a gene.

As concerns this clonotype: A much larger clone lies a single base off, so this may be a read error. The gene calls are TRBV5-1 and TRBJ2-4; D perhaps matches TRBD2 (6 bases). V dropped 2 bases and J dropped 13 bases, with 19 bases sitting between them. CDR3 length equals 14 residues. The germline CDR1 and CDR2 sequences are SGHRS and YFSETQ. CDR3: CASSFRGTGDEQYF. The CDR3 nucleotides are TGCGCCAGCAGCTTCCGCGGGACGGGGGATGAGCAGTACTTC.

The chain employs TRBV7-2 and TRBJ1-6; tentative D call: TRBD1 (5 bases). V dropped 5 bases and J dropped 6 bases, with 14 bases sitting between them. The CDR3 runs to 15 residues. Looked up from germline, CDR1 is SGHTA and CDR2 is FQGNSA. CDR3 region: CASSPVGAGNSPLHF. The CDR3 DNA reads TGTGCCAGCAGCCCCGTCGGGGCTGGTAATTCACCCCTCCACTTT.

A few counts support this clonotype. The chain recombines TRBV10-3 with TRBJ2-7; 11 positions agree with TRBD1. The V gene's germline CDR1 is ENHRY and CDR2 SYGVKD. J was trimmed by 5 bases and V by 4 bases; bases with no gene match: 7. The CDR3 sequence is 15 residues long. In nucleotides, the CDR3 is TGTGCCATCAGTGGGGTGGACAGGGGGCTCAACGAGCAGTACTTC. Translated, it gives CAISGVDRGLNEQYF.

The CDR3 loop is CASSIGTF. The CDR3 DNA is TGTGCCAGCAGTATTGGGACTTTC. The chain uses TRBV27 and TRBJ2-6; D gene unclear. This CDR3 comprises 8 residues. Germline CDR1 reads MNHEY; CDR2 reads SMNVEV (reference sequence). V was shortened by 5 bases and J by 18 bases, with 5 bases between the two germline ends.

The chain combines TRBV10-1 with TRBJ2-2; unclear D gene. Looked up from germline, CDR1 is WNHNN and CDR2 is SYGVQD (reference sequence). The CDR3 consists of 14 residues. Here the CDR3 DNA reads TGCCCGAGCCTCCAGGCTGTGAACACAGATACGCAGTTTTTT. The encoded protein is CPSLQAVNTDTQFF.

V is TRBV5-3 and J is TRBJ2-3; 7 nucleotides line up with TRBD2. TRBV5-3 carries the ORF label, with uncertain function. This CDR3 contains 16 residues. V trimming: 3 bases; J trimming: 2 bases; junction bases outside the gene matches: 9. The CDR3: CARSCGRGGSTDTQYF. CDR3 coding DNA: TGTGCCAGAAGCTGCGGGCGGGGAGGGTCCACAGATACGCAGTATTTT.

The table lists this clonotype with a few counts. The V call is TRBV7-2, the J call TRBJ2-3; TRBD2 aligns across 9 bases. This CDR3 comprises 17 residues. CDR1 and CDR2 (germline): SGHTA, FQGNSA. J was trimmed by 2 bases and V by 0 bases; bases with no gene match: 6. CDR3: CASSLAPSGVLTDTQYF. The CDR3 bases are TGTGCCAGCAGCTTAGCCCCTAGCGGGGTCCTCACAGATACGCAGTATTTT.

The V and J genes are TRBV5-1 and TRBJ2-1; 9 bases align to TRBD1. TRBJ2-7 matches the DNA end more closely, so the J call is doubtful. The length of the CDR3 is 16 residues. CDR1 is SGHRS and CDR2 is YFSETQ in the germline V gene. CDR3 bases: TGCGCCAGCAGTCCACCCCCGGGACAGGGAGTCCACGAGCAGTACTTC. It codes for CASSPPPGQGVHEQYF.

As regards this clonotype: One base away lies a much larger clone, so this may be a sequencing read error. This rearrangement joins TRBV19 to TRBJ2-5; no reliable D call. Germline V gives CDR1 LNHDA, CDR2 SQIVND (reference sequence). This CDR3 is 13 amino acids long. The CDR3 here is CASSIQKQETQSF. The DNA of the CDR3 is TGTGCCAGTAGTATCCAGAAACAAGAGACCCAGTCCTTC. Full variable domain (missing parts from reference TRBV19 and TRBJ2-5): DGGITQSPKYLFRKEGQNVTLSCEQNLNHDAMYWYRQDPGQGLRLIYYSQIVNDFQKGDIAEGYSVSREKKESFPLTVTSAQKNPTAFYLCASSIQKQETQSFGPGTRLLVL.

The sample holds a few counts of this clonotype. In nucleotides, the CDR3 is TGTGCCAGCAGCACCGACACTGAAGCTTTCTTT. It specifies CASSTDTEAFF. This chain joins TRBV5-5 and TRBJ1-1; D is uncertain. There are 11 residues in the CDR3. Germline values: CDR1 SGHKS, CDR2 YYEKEE (reference sequence). Trimming shortened V by 4 bases and J by 3 bases, and 4 bases separated the two germline ends.